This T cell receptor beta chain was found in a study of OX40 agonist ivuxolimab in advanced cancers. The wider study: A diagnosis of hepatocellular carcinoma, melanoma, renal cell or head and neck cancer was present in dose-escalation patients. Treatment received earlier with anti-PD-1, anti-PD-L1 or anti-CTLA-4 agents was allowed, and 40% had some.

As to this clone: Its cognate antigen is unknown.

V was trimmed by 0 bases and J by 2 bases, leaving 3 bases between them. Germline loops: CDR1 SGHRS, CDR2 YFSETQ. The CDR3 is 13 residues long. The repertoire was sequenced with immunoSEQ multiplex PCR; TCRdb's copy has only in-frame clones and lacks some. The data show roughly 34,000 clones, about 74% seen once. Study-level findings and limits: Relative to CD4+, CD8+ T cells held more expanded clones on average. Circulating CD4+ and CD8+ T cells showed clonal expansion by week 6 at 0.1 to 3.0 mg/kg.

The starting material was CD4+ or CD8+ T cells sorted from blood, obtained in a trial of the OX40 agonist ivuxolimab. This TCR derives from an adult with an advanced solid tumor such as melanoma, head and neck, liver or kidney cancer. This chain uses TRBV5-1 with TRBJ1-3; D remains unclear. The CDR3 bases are TGCGCCAGCAGCTTGGAGGCTGGAAACACCATATATTTT. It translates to CASSLEAGNTIYF. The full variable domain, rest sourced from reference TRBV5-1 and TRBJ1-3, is KAGVTQTPRYLIKTRGQQVTLSCSPISGHRSVSWYQQTPGQGLQFLFEYFSETQRNKGNFPGRFSGRQFSNSRSEMNVSTLELGDSALYLCASSLEAGNTIYFGEGSWLTVV.